This T cell receptor (beta chain) was captured in a study of cytomegalovirus exposure and HLA in healthy donors. Study-level findings and limits: In a later analysis, parvovirus B19, influenza, CMV and Epstein-Barr virus appeared linked to several top co-occurrence clusters. The study dropped some indistinguishable V segments, TRBV6-2 and TRBV6-3 among them. Follow-up analysis found HLA locus-dependent TCR association rates, highest for DRB1 and lowest for HLA-C.

Germline-derived CDR1 and CDR2 are LNHDA and SQIVND (reference sequence). Trimming shortened V by 3 bases and J by 3 bases, and 15 bases separated the two germline ends. This CDR3 has 16 amino acids. Concerning this clone itself: Its antigen is unknown.

It was with 60 Vbeta and 13 Jbeta primers that the PCR ran. Libraries were prepared by immunoSEQ multiplex PCR; TCRdb keeps only in-frame clonotypes and omits some of them. In the table there are approximately 110,000 clones, around 70% of which are singletons. The rearrangement joins TRBV19 to TRBJ1-5; D may be TRBD1 (6 bases). This TCR was sampled from a man between 35 and 55 years old in good health and CMV-seropositive. The specimen sequenced was PBMCs. The DNA for the CDR3 is TGTGCCAGTAGTATCCAGGACAGTTATTCCAATCAGCCCCAGCATTTT. This encodes CASSIQDSYSNQPQHF.